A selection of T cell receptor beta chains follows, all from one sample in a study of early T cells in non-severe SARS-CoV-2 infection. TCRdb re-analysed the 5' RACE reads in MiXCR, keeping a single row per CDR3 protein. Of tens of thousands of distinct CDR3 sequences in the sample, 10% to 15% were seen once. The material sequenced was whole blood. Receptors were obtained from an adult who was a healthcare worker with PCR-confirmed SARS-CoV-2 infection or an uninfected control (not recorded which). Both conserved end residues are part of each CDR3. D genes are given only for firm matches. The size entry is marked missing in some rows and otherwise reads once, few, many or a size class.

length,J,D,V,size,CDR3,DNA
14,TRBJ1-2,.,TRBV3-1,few,CASSQGSRRYGYTF,TGTGCCAGCAGCCAAGGGTCCAGGCGATATGGCTACACCTTC
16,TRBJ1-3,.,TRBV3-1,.,CASSQAGSPSGNTIYF,TGTGCCAGCAGCCAAGCGGGATCCCCCTCTGGAAACACCATATATTTT
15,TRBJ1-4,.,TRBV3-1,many,CASSHRTATNEKLFF,TGTGCCAGCAGCCATCGGACAGCAACTAATGAAAAACTGTTTTTT
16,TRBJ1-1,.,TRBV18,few,CASSRNRVSSNTEAFF,TGTGCCAGCTCAAGGAACAGGGTGAGTTCGAACACTGAAGCTTTCTTT
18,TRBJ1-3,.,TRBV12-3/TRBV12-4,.,CASSLAQDELTNTHTIYF,TGTGCCAGCAGTTTAGCCCAGGATGAGCTGACTAATACCCACACCATATATTTT
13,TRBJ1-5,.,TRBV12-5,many,CASGWAENQPQHF,TGTGCTAGTGGTTGGGCGGAGAATCAGCCCCAGCATTTT
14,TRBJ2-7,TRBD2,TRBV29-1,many,CSVEGLAGDYEQYF,TGCAGCGTTGAAGGGCTAGCGGGGGACTACGAGCAGTACTTC
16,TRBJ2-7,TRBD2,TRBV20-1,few,CSARGGTSGSPYEQYF,TGCAGTGCTAGAGGGGGAACTAGCGGATCTCCCTACGAGCAGTACTTC
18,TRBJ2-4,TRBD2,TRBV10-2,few,CASSETSGGNIAKNIQYF,TGCGCCAGCAGCGAGACTAGCGGGGGGAATATAGCCAAAAACATTCAGTACTTC
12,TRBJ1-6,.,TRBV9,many,CASSVGDSPLHF,TGTGCCAGCAGCGTGGGGGATTCACCCCTCCACTTT
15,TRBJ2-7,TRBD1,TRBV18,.,CASSEQGAARYEQYF,TGTGCCAGCTCAGAACAGGGGGCGGCCCGCTACGAGCAGTACTTC
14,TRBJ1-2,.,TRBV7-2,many,CASSLGGTSYGYTF,TGTGCCAGCAGCTTAGGGGGGACAAGTTATGGCTACACCTTC
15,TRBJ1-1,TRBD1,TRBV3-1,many,CASSQPGTGGTEAFF,TGTGCCAGCAGCCAACCGGGGACAGGGGGCACTGAAGCTTTCTTT
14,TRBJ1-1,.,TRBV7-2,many,CASSLEQANTEAFF,TGTGCCAGCAGCTTAGAACAGGCGAACACTGAAGCTTTCTTT
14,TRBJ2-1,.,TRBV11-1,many,CASSLAGISDEQFF,TGTGCCAGCAGCTTAGCGGGGATTAGCGATGAGCAGTTCTTC
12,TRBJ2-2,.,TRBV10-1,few,CASSDSLGELFF,TGCGCCAGCAGTGACTCCCTGGGGGAGCTGTTTTTT
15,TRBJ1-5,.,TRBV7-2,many,CASSLYREGFQPQHF,TGTGCCAGCAGCTTGTACAGGGAAGGGTTTCAGCCCCAGCATTTT
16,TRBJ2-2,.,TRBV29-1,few,CSVEGRGTSGTGELFF,TGCAGCGTTGAAGGTCGGGGGACATCAGGCACCGGGGAGCTGTTTTTT
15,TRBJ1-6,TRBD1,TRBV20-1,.,CSARDYGTDYSPLHF,TGCAGTGCTAGAGATTACGGGACAGACTATTCACCCCTCCACTTT
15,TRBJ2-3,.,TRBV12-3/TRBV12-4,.,CASSFEGGIRDTQYF,TGTGCCAGCAGTTTTGAGGGCGGAATACGGGATACGCAGTATTTT
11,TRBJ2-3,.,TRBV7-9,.,CALEGADTQYF,TGTGCCCTGGAGGGGGCAGATACGCAGTATTTT
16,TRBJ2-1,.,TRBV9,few,CASSARTERSYNEQFF,TGTGCCAGCAGCGCAAGGACAGAGAGATCCTACAATGAGCAGTTCTTC
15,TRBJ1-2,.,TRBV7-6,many,CASSLLEDSGNGYTF,TGTGCCAGCAGCTTATTGGAGGACTCCGGCAATGGCTACACCTTC
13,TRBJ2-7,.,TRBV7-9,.,CASSLTTGGEQYF,TGTGCCAGCAGCTTAACTACAGGAGGGGAGCAGTACTTC
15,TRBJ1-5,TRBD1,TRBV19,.,CASQQGRYSNQPQHF,TGTGCCAGTCAACAGGGGCGGTACAGCAATCAGCCCCAGCATTTT
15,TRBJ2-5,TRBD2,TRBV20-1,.,CSARGTSGTEETQYF,TGCAGTGCTAGGGGGACTAGCGGGACCGAAGAGACCCAGTACTTC